Below are 9 T cell receptor beta chains sequenced from a single sample in a study of T cell responses to AZD1222 COVID-19 vaccine. The protocol was immunoSEQ multiplex PCR, while the TCRdb copy is restricted to in-frame clones and leaves out a portion. The top ten hold 4.5% to 6.5% of the sample, which has approximately 150,000 clones, nearly 90% seen once. The sequenced sample was peripheral blood, obtained on day 0 of AZD1222 vaccination. The source of these receptors is an adult in good health.

This chain joins TRBV30 and TRBJ1-2; D call uncertain. The length of the CDR3 is 10 residues. Germline CDR1 and CDR2: GTSNPN and SVGIG (reference sequence). The CDR3 nucleotides are TGTGCGCTCCGGGACTATGGCTACACCTTC. Translated, it gives CALRDYGYTF. Looking up the rest from reference TRBV30 and TRBJ1-2 gives the full variable domain: SQTIHQWPATLVQPVGSPLSLECTVEGTSNPNLYWYRQAAGRGLQLLFYSVGIGQISSEVPQNLSASRPQDRQFILSSKKLLLSDSGFYLCALRDYGYTFGSGTRLTVV.

CDR3 DNA: TGCGCCAGCAGCCAGGGACAGACCTATGGCTACACCTTC. Protein sequence: CASSQGQTYGYTF. The chain has TRBV5-1 and TRBJ1-2; the match to TRBD1 covers 7 bases. This CDR3 is built from 13 residues. Losses at the gene ends were 4 bases for V and 4 bases for J; bases not matched to a gene: 4. Per the germline V gene, CDR1 is SGHRS and CDR2 is YFSETQ.

The genes are TRBV7-2 and TRBJ2-6; D gene ambiguous. Germline lookup yields CDR1 SGHTA and CDR2 FQGNSA. This CDR3 contains 17 residues. V lost 2 bases and J 4 bases, leaving 15 bases between the germline ends. CDR3 sequence reads: CASSLLSRRVGANVLTF. The CDR3 DNA sequence: TGTGCCAGCAGCTTACTGTCCAGACGAGTAGGGGCCAACGTCCTGACTTTC.

This clone was recorded once. V and J are TRBV6-2 or TRBV6-3 and TRBJ2-7, with no clear D. CDR1 and CDR2 from the germline V gene are MNHEY and SVGEGT. V dropped 6 bases and J dropped 5 bases, with 17 bases sitting between them. This CDR3 spans 14 amino acids. DNA for the CDR3: TGTGCCAGCAGCCCCCCAGTCGGTGTCGACGAGCAGTACTTC. Its translation: CASSPPVGVDEQYF.

The chain combines TRBV18 with TRBJ2-7; D remains ambiguous. Trimming shortened V by 1 base and J by 4 bases, and 17 bases separated the two germline ends. The germline CDR1 and CDR2 sequences are KGHSH and LQKENI. CDR3 length: 16 amino acids. The CDR3 DNA is TGTGCCAGCTCACCACGCGATTCCTCGGGCCATTACGAGCAGTACTTC. Residues: CASSPRDSSGHYEQYF.

This chain joins TRBV20-1 and TRBJ1-2; no clear D. This CDR3 comprises 10 residues. Per germline, CDR1 DFQATT and CDR2 SNEGSKA (reference sequence). Trimming pared 5 bases from V and 2 bases from J, leaving 3 bases between. CDR3 loop: CSAVNYGYTF. The DNA for the CDR3 is TGCAGTGCTGTAAACTATGGCTACACCTTC.

The CDR3 coding sequence is TGTGCCAGCAGCCCCTTCCGGGGGGTACATACGCAGTATTTT. Protein sequence: CASSPFRGVHTQYF. The chain uses TRBV3-1 (or the pseudogene TRBV3-2) and TRBJ2-3, with 7 positions matching TRBD2. Germline loops: CDR1 LGHDT, CDR2 YNNKEL (reference sequence). V gave up 4 bases and J gave up 7 bases; unmatched junction bases: 8. This CDR3 region has 14 residues.

This sequence joins TRBV6-6 and TRBJ2-2; 10 positions agree with TRBD2. V was pared by 5 bases and J by 1 base, with 10 bases of the junction left unmatched. Per the germline V gene, CDR1 is MNHNY and CDR2 is SVGAGI (reference sequence). This CDR3 contains 18 residues. CDR3 loop: CASSPSLAGALNTGELFF. The CDR3 DNA follows: TGTGCCAGCAGTCCCTCTCTAGCGGGAGCTCTGAACACCGGGGAGCTGTTTTTT.

The chain recombines TRBV28 with TRBJ2-7; 15 bases fit TRBD2. V trimming: 5 bases; J trimming: 4 bases; junction bases outside the gene matches: 9. The CDR3 has 17 residues. CDR1 is MDHEN and CDR2 is SYDVKM in the germline V gene. The CDR3 sequence: CASSVAGLAGGVYEQYF. The CDR3 bases are TGTGCCAGCAGTGTCGCGGGACTAGCGGGAGGAGTATACGAGCAGTACTTC.